This entry lists 12 T cell receptor beta chains sequenced from one sample in a study of cytomegalovirus exposure and HLA in healthy donors. With 60 Vbeta and 13 Jbeta primers, the PCR was carried out. The repertoire was sequenced with immunoSEQ multiplex PCR; TCRdb's copy has only in-frame clones and lacks some. Among roughly 150,000 clones listed, roughly 80% were seen once. Sequenced material: PBMCs. These receptor sequences come from a woman aged 40 to 49 in good health and CMV-seronegative.

The rearrangement uses TRBV5-4 and TRBJ2-2; D perhaps matches TRBD2 (5 bases). Between the trimmed V and J ends, which lost 2 bases and 1 base, there was a span of 12 bases. Germline CDR1 SGHNT, CDR2 YYREEE (reference sequence). The CDR3 has 16 residues. CDR3 in DNA: TGTGCCAGCAGCTTCGGAGGTAACAGGAACACCGGGGAGCTGTTTTTT. Protein sequence: CASSFGGNRNTGELFF.

The chain uses TRBV5-1 and TRBJ2-2, with no clear D. CDR1 is SGHRS, CDR2 YFSETQ, per germline. Deletions cut 3 bases from V and 6 bases from J, with 9 bases between. This CDR3 is 13 amino acids long. CDR3 DNA: TGCGCCAGCAGCTACGACTGGTCCGGGGAGCTGTTTTTT. The encoded protein is CASSYDWSGELFF. Drawing the rest from reference TRBV5-1 and TRBJ2-2, the complete variable domain is KAGVTQTPRYLIKTRGQQVTLSCSPISGHRSVSWYQQTPGQGLQFLFEYFSETQRNKGNFPGRFSGRQFSNSRSEMNVSTLELGDSALYLCASSYDWSGELFFGEGSRLTVL.

V gene TRBV4-3 combines with J gene TRBJ2-1, with 12 bases lining up with TRBD2. Losses at the gene ends were 3 bases for V and 3 bases for J; bases not matched to a gene: 6. CDR1 and CDR2 from the germline V gene are LGHNA and YSLEER. CDR3 size: 17 residues. The CDR3 loop reads CASSQNGLAGNYNEQFF. The CDR3 DNA follows: TGCGCCAGCAGCCAGAACGGACTAGCGGGGAACTACAATGAGCAGTTCTTC.

This chain links TRBV11-3 with TRBJ2-7; 8 bases align to TRBD1. V gave up 4 bases and J gave up 3 bases; unmatched junction bases: 8. The germline V gene encodes CDR1 SGHNT and CDR2 YENEEA. The length of the CDR3 is 15 residues. CDR3 sequence (DNA): TGTGCCAGCAGCTGGAGGACAGGGACCTTCTACGAGCAGTACTTC. It encodes CASSWRTGTFYEQYF.

V is TRBV28 and J is TRBJ2-5, with D perhaps matching TRBD2 (6 bases). V was clipped by 6 bases and J by 7 bases, with 21 bases between them. Per germline, CDR1 MDHEN and CDR2 SYDVKM. There are 15 residues in the CDR3. The DNA for the CDR3 is TGTGCCAGCAGCCTCGATACAGCGGGTACGGGGACCCAGTACTTC. It codes for CASSLDTAGTGTQYF.

The V and J genes are TRBV7-2 and TRBJ2-1; 8 bases line up with TRBD1. Losses at the gene ends were 4 bases for V and 4 bases for J; bases not matched to a gene: 6. The CDR3 extends over 15 amino acids. Per germline, CDR1 SGHTA and CDR2 FQGNSA. CDR3 in DNA: TGTGCCAGCAGCTATAGACAGGGGACTTACAATGAGCAGTTCTTC. This encodes CASSYRQGTYNEQFF. The full variable domain, its missing parts supplied by reference TRBV7-2 and TRBJ2-1, is GAGVSQSPSNKVTEKGKDVELRCDPISGHTALYWYRQSLGQGLEFLIYFQGNSAPDKSGLPSDRFSAERTGGSVSTLTIQRTQQEDSAVYLCASSYRQGTYNEQFFGPGTRLTVL.

This clone was detected a few times. This chain connects TRBV5-5 to TRBJ1-1; no definite D call. The germline gives CDR1 SGHKS, CDR2 YYEKEE (reference sequence). The CDR3 consists of 15 residues. V was shortened by 1 base and J by 1 base, with 11 bases between the two germline ends. CDR3 loop: CASSLIPGTNTEAFF. The CDR3 DNA sequence: TGTGCCAGCAGCTTGATACCGGGAACGAACACTGAAGCTTTCTTT.

The chain is built from TRBV12-5 and TRBJ2-1; 10 bases agree with TRBD2. The CDR3 covers 18 residues. Trimming took 1 base from V and 4 from J; bases not matched to a gene: 10. Germline lookup yields CDR1 LGHNT and CDR2 FRNRAP. CDR3 in amino acids: CASGLEPKAGGKYNEQFF. The DNA for the CDR3 is TGTGCTAGTGGTTTGGAACCTAAAGCGGGAGGGAAGTACAATGAGCAGTTCTTC.

The genes are TRBV7-3 and TRBJ2-3; TRBD1 matches at 10 bases. The germline V gene has CDR1 SGHTA and CDR2 FQGTGA. This CDR3 has 15 amino acids. After removal of 5 bases from V and 4 bases from J, the junction contained 6 bases not matched to a gene. This CDR3 is CASSETGGAADTQYF. The DNA for the CDR3 is TGTGCCAGCAGCGAGACAGGGGGCGCCGCAGATACGCAGTATTTT.

The chain links TRBV16 to TRBJ2-7, with a tentative D call TRBD1 (7 bases). The CDR3 has 15 amino acids. The V gene's germline CDR1 is KGHSY and CDR2 FQNENV. V shed 3 bases and J shed 4 bases, with 16 bases lying between them. The CDR3 nucleotides read TGTGCCAGCAGCCAGTCCCCCAGGGGGGAGTACGAGCAGTACTTC. As protein: CASSQSPRGEYEQYF. The whole variable domain, filled in from reference TRBV16 and TRBJ2-7, reads GEEVAQTPKHLVRGEGQKAKLYCAPIKGHSYVFWYQQVLKNEFKFLISFQNENVFDETGMPKERFSAKCLPNSPCSLEIQATKLEDSAVYFCASSQSPRGEYEQYFGPGTRLTVT.

This clone was counted a few times. V and J are TRBV10-1 and TRBJ2-2; TRBD2 matches at 9 bases. The CDR3 totals 17 residues. CDR1 and CDR2 (germline): WNHNN, SYGVQD (reference sequence). With V trimmed by 0 bases and J by 5 bases, 7 bases remained unmatched. The CDR3 nucleotides are TGCGCCAGCAGTGAGTCTAGTGGCGGGAGGGGTACCGGGGAGCTGTTTTTT. Amino acid sequence: CASSESSGGRGTGELFF.

The chain joins TRBV29-1 to TRBJ2-6, with TRBD1 identical over 7 bases. After removal of 6 bases from V and 0 bases from J, the junction contained 5 bases not matched to a gene. This CDR3 is built from 15 residues. CDR1 is SQVTM and CDR2 is ANQGSEA in the germline V gene. The CDR3 here is CSVGQSTSGANVLTF. CDR3 coding DNA: TGCAGCGTGGGACAGTCCACCTCTGGGGCCAACGTCCTGACTTTC.